The 27 T cell receptor beta chains given below trace back to one sample, sequenced in a study of CD8 T cells in Susac syndrome (dated by TCRdb to between 2019 and 2020). Libraries came from the immunoSEQ multiplex PCR assay. RNA was extracted with the RNeasy kit and about 0.5 to 1 ug was reverse transcribed using random hexamers. TCRdb cleaned the public reads at Q25 with fastp, built clones with MiXCR and kept in-frame beta chains. Each CDR3 protein gets just one entry, which takes the most common genes and DNA from the rows behind it. A total of 100,000 to 150,000 distinct CDR3 sequences appear in this sample, about 92% of them only once. The ten largest clones represent approximately 0.31% of the sample. The sequenced material came from CD8+ T cells from PBMCs. These receptor sequences come from a human donor with multiple sclerosis.

This chain connects TRBV27 to TRBJ1-5, with D uncertain. CDR1 is MNHEY and CDR2 is SMNVEV in the germline V gene (reference sequence). Trimming took off 2 bases at V and 2 bases at J, with 10 bases between the two ends. The CDR3 extends over 15 amino acids. CDR3 region: CASSLGPSGNQPQHF. CDR3 bases: TGTGCCAGCAGTTTAGGCCCAAGCGGCAATCAGCCCCAGCATTTT.

This chain uses TRBV4-1 with TRBJ2-7; possible D gene TRBD2, 5 bases. Per the germline V gene, CDR1 is MGHRA and CDR2 is YSYEKL. There are 15 residues in the CDR3. V shed 6 bases and J shed 0 bases, with 15 bases lying between them. The chain's CDR3 is CASSPLSGSSYEQYV. CDR3 bases: TGCGCCAGCAGTCCCCTTAGTGGGAGCTCCTACGAGCAGTACGTC.

The chain joins TRBV9 to TRBJ2-5; the D gene is possibly TRBD1 (5 bases). Germline lookup yields CDR1 SGDLS and CDR2 YYNGEE. The CDR3 runs to 14 residues. With 0 bases removed from V and 2 bases from J, the gap between germline ends came to 8 bases. This chain's CDR3 is CASSVGRGQETQYF. Written as DNA, the CDR3 is TGTGCCAGCAGCGTAGGAAGGGGTCAAGAGACCCAGTACTTC.

V and J are TRBV19 and TRBJ1-5; 9 nucleotides match TRBD1. Germline V gene lookup returns CDR1 LNHDA and CDR2 SQIVND (reference sequence). The V and J ends lost 4 bases and 4 bases, in that order; junction bases with no gene match: 5. This CDR3 is 15 amino acids long. CDR3 region: CASSTSGTGNQPQHF. The DNA of the CDR3 is TGTGCCAGTAGTACCTCCGGGACAGGGAATCAGCCCCAGCATTTT.

Here the CDR3 DNA reads TGTGCCAGAATAGCGGGAGGGCCACCCGGGGGCGAGCAGTACGTC. It specifies CARIAGGPPGGEQYV. The chain has TRBV27 and TRBJ2-7; 11 nucleotides align to TRBD2. This CDR3 has 15 residues. CDR1 and CDR2 from the germline V gene are MNHEY and SMNVEV (reference sequence). J was trimmed by 6 bases and V by 9 bases; bases with no gene match: 13.

The V gene is TRBV5-1, the J gene TRBJ1-2; the D gene is possibly TRBD1 (5 bases). Trimming took off 5 bases at V and 4 bases at J, with 15 bases between the two ends. The CDR3 is 14 amino acids. CDR1 is SGHRS, CDR2 YFSETQ, per germline. In DNA, the CDR3 is TGCGCCAGCAGTTTTGGAGGGGAGAGCTATGGCTACACCTTC. This gives the protein CASSFGGESYGYTF.

V is TRBV7-2 and J is TRBJ1-5, with D maybe TRBD1 (5 bases). This CDR3 region has 16 residues. Trimming shortened V by 5 bases and J by 0 bases, and 14 bases separated the two germline ends. Germline values: CDR1 SGHTA, CDR2 FQGNSA. CDR3 coding DNA: TGTGCCAGCAGCCCCCAAGCAGGGTATAGCAATCAGCCCCAGCATTTT. Encoded protein: CASSPQAGYSNQPQHF.

J is TRBJ2-1 and V is TRBV12-3 or TRBV12-4; D is possibly TRBD2 (5 bases). CDR3 length equals 11 residues. V was clipped by 7 bases and J by 7 bases, with 8 bases between them. CDR3 nucleotide sequence: TGTGCCAGCAATCGAGGGAATGAGCAGTTCTTC. Its translation: CASNRGNEQFF.

The J gene is TRBJ2-7, the V gene TRBV6-1; no clear D gene. Germline CDR1 reads MNHNS; CDR2 reads SASEGT. There are 13 residues in the CDR3. The germline V and J ends were trimmed by 4 bases and 3 bases, with 10 bases remaining between them. This CDR3 is CASSGGYHYEQYV. CDR3 nucleotides: TGTGCCAGCAGTGGAGGCTACCACTACGAGCAGTACGTC.

The chain combines TRBV12-3 or TRBV12-4 with TRBJ2-3, with TRBD1 matching over 7 bases. V lost 6 bases and J lost 5; bases outside the gene matches: 8. CDR3 length: 14 residues. In nucleotides, the CDR3 is TGTGCCAGCAGCGATACAGGGGAGATAGATACGCAGTATTTT. The encoded protein is CASSDTGEIDTQYF.

This chain connects TRBV6-2 or TRBV6-3 to TRBJ1-1; D unresolved. Germline assignment: CDR1 MNHEY and CDR2 SVGEGT. V was trimmed by 2 bases and J by 3 bases, leaving 13 bases between them. The CDR3 is 15 amino acids. As DNA, the CDR3 is TGTGCCAGCAGTTACCCGAATCGGTATCACACTGAAGCTTTCTTT. It translates to CASSYPNRYHTEAFF.

CDR3 sequence: CASSDSVGGGYTF. The DNA of the CDR3 is TGTGCCAGCAGTGATTCGGTCGGGGGTGGCTACACCTTC. The chain uses TRBV12-3 or TRBV12-4 and TRBJ1-2; a possible D gene is TRBD1 (5 bases). The CDR3 consists of 13 residues. V was cut by 5 bases and J by 7 bases, with 14 bases left in between.

The genes are TRBV5-4 and TRBJ1-2; D is perhaps TRBD1 (6 bases). Germline lookup yields CDR1 SGHNT and CDR2 YYREEE (reference sequence). The CDR3 spans 12 residues. V shed 4 bases and J shed 14 bases, with 18 bases lying between them. CDR3 sequence reads: CASSTGQLQVTF. The CDR3 DNA reads as TGTGCCAGCAGCACCGGACAGCTTCAAGTTACCTTC.

The V gene is TRBV20-1, the J gene TRBJ1-5; unclear D gene. CDR1 is DFQATT, CDR2 SNEGSKA, per germline (reference sequence). The CDR3 is 15 residues long. Trimming shortened V by 0 bases and J by 7 bases, and 16 bases separated the two germline ends. Written as DNA, the CDR3 is TGCAGTGCTAGAGAAACCTCCGGCAGTGGGCAGCCCCAGCATTTT. Its protein product is CSARETSGSGQPQHF.

The chain combines TRBV7-2 with TRBJ2-5; 8 bases are a match to TRBD1. The CDR3 is 15 residues long. The V segment lost 5 bases and the J segment 3 bases; nucleotides outside the gene matches: 8. CDR1 is SGHTA and CDR2 is FQGNSA in the germline V gene. The CDR3 loop reads CASSRGDRTKETQYF. The CDR3 DNA reads TGTGCCAGCAGCAGGGGGGACAGGACGAAAGAGACCCAGTACTTC.

The chain recombines TRBV9 with TRBJ1-3, with D possibly TRBD1 on 6 matching bases. Germline V gives CDR1 SGDLS, CDR2 YYNGEE. V was trimmed by 0 bases and J by 2 bases, leaving 18 bases between them. The CDR3 extends over 18 amino acids. CDR3 sequence: CASSVVGGPLGAGNTIYF. The CDR3, as DNA: TGTGCCAGCAGCGTAGTGGGGGGGCCGCTTGGGGCTGGAAACACCATATATTTT. Drawing the rest from reference TRBV9 and TRBJ1-3, the complete variable domain is DSGVTQTPKHLITATGQRVTLRCSPRSGDLSVYWYQQSLDQGLQFLIQYYNGEERAKGNILERFSAQQFPDLHSELNLSSLELGDSALYFCASSVVGGPLGAGNTIYFGEGSWLTVV.

The gene calls are TRBV3-1 and TRBJ2-1; 7 bases line up with TRBD1. The germline gives CDR1 LGHDT, CDR2 YNNKEL (reference sequence). CDR3 length: 13 residues. The junction had 1 base not matched to a gene; V was cut back by 3 bases and J by 5 bases. As DNA, the CDR3 is TGTGCCAGCAGCCAGAGGGGGCACAATGAGCAGTTCTTC. Its protein is CASSQRGHNEQFF.

The rearrangement joins TRBV7-9 to TRBJ1-5; no definite D call. Germline CDR1 and CDR2: SEHNR and FQNEAQ (reference sequence). The CDR3 covers 13 residues. V lost 5 bases and J 0 bases, leaving 5 bases between the germline ends. The CDR3 protein is CASSQASNQPQHF. CDR3 DNA: TGTGCCAGCAGCCAAGCTAGCAATCAGCCCCAGCATTTT.

The chain has TRBV28 and TRBJ2-3; a weak D match, TRBD2 (7 bases). CDR3 size: 16 residues. From germline, CDR1 is MDHEN and CDR2 SYDVKM. V lost 7 bases and J 6 bases, leaving 23 bases between the germline ends. DNA for the CDR3: TGTGCCAGCACCATAACCCCCCGGGGGGCCGACGATACGCAGTATTTT. Amino acid sequence: CASTITPRGADDTQYF.

V usage is TRBV15 and J usage is TRBJ2-1; no firm D call. This CDR3 has 11 amino acids. V dropped 7 bases and J dropped 4 bases, with 5 bases sitting between them. Germline V gene data show CDR1 as LNHNV and CDR2 as YYDKDF (reference sequence). The DNA of the CDR3 is TGTGCCACCAAAGATTACAATGAGCAGTTCTTC. Protein: CATKDYNEQFF.

The chain is built from TRBV6-4 and TRBJ2-1; D remains unclear. CDR1 MRHNA and CDR2 SNTAGT come from the germline V gene. Trimming cost V 10 bases and J 4 bases, with 14 bases left between them. The CDR3 runs to 13 residues. The CDR3 sequence is CATPPPEYNEQFF. For the CDR3, the DNA is TGTGCCACCCCTCCCCCCGAATACAATGAGCAGTTCTTC.

V gene TRBV2 combines with J gene TRBJ2-5; D uncertain. This CDR3 comprises 13 residues. CDR1 is SNHLY and CDR2 is FYNNEI in the germline V gene. V was pared by 3 bases and J by 3 bases, with 8 bases between. CDR3 in DNA: TGTGCCAGCAGTGAGGGTAGAAAAGAGACCCAGTACTTC. Translated: CASSEGRKETQYF.

The genes are TRBV4-1 and TRBJ2-4; 8 bases are a match to TRBD2. CDR1 is MGHRA, CDR2 YSYEKL, per germline. The CDR3 has 17 residues. With 3 bases clipped from V and 3 bases from J, the junction kept 10 bases outside the gene matches. The CDR3 DNA reads as TGCGCCAGCAGCCAGCCCGGGGGCGGGGGGAGCAAAAACATTCAGTACTTC. Translation: CASSQPGGGGSKNIQYF.

V is TRBV12-3 or TRBV12-4 and J is TRBJ1-5, with 8 bases identical to TRBD1. Germline trimming cut 6 bases from V and 5 bases from J; bases unmatched to any gene: 6. This CDR3 region has 14 residues. The CDR3 is CASRSQGVDQPQHF. The CDR3 DNA reads as TGTGCCAGCAGGTCACAGGGGGTCGATCAGCCCCAGCATTTT.

This chain uses TRBV4-2 with TRBJ2-3; D not resolved. Germline V gene lookup returns CDR1 LGHNA and CDR2 YNFKEQ. The CDR3 is 16 amino acids. V lost 4 bases, J lost 1 base, and 15 bases lay in between. CDR3 DNA sequence: TGTGCCAGCAGCCCACGCATTGGGGTGGGCACAGATACGCAGTATTTT. It translates to CASSPRIGVGTDTQYF.

The chain links TRBV20-1 to TRBJ2-1; TRBD2 aligns across 14 bases. J was trimmed by 11 bases and V by 2 bases; bases with no gene match: 5. This CDR3 contains 14 residues. Germline V gene lookup returns CDR1 DFQATT and CDR2 SNEGSKA (reference sequence). CDR3 residues: CSARTRLAGGQQFF. The CDR3 nucleotides are TGCAGTGCTAGAACCCGACTAGCGGGGGGGCAGCAGTTCTTC.

The chain recombines TRBV5-6 with TRBJ1-5; unclear D gene. Germline V gene data show CDR1 as SGHDT and CDR2 as YYEEEE. V lost 4 bases to trimming and J lost 6 bases, with 11 bases between them. The CDR3 runs to 13 residues. CDR3 DNA sequence: TGTGCCAGCAGCCTACAATCAAGTCAGCCCCAGCATTTT. This gives the protein CASSLQSSQPQHF.